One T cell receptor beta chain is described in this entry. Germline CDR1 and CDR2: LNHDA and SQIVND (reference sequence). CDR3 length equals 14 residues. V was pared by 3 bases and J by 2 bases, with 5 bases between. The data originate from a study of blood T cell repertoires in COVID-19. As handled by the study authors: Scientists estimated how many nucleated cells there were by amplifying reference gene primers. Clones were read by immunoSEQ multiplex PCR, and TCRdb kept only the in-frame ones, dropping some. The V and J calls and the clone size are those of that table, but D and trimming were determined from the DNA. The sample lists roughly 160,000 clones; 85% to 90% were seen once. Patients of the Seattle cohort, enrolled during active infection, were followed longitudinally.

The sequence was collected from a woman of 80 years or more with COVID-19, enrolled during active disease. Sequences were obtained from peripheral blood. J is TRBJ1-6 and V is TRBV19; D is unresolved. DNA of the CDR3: TGTGCCAGTAGTATCGGGGCCTATAATTCACCCCTCCACTTT. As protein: CASSIGAYNSPLHF. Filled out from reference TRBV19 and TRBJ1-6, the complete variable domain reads DGGITQSPKYLFRKEGQNVTLSCEQNLNHDAMYWYRQDPGQGLRLIYYSQIVNDFQKGDIAEGYSVSREKKESFPLTVTSAQKNPTAFYLCASSIGAYNSPLHFGNGTRLTVT.